A selection of T cell receptor beta chains follows, all from one sample in a study of CD8+ T cells in alopecia areata. Method: immunoSEQ multiplex PCR; TCRdb's copy keeps in-frame clones and lacks some. The sample contains approximately 200,000 clones, 60% of which appear only once. The sample consisted of CD4+ T cells sorted from blood, taken at week 4, from a patient treated with tofacitinib. All receptors come from a human donor with alopecia areata. CDR3s include the opening cysteine and the closing phenylalanine or tryptophan. Each record gives: J gene, CDR3 length, D gene, clone size, V gene, CDR3 DNA, CDR3 protein. A D gene is named only where the DNA matches it firmly. The size of a clone is reported for some rows only, either as once, few or many, or as a class for expanded clones.

TRBJ2-5	13	TRBD2	.	TRBV30	TGTGCCTGGAGTCCAGGCGGGAGGGAGACCCAGTACTTC	CAWSPGGRETQYF
TRBJ2-3	14	TRBD2	.	TRBV30	TGTGCTATAACTAGCGGGCGACGGACAGATACGCAGTATTTT	CAITSGRRTDTQYF
TRBJ2-7	15	TRBD2	few	TRBV29-1	TGCAGCGTACGGGGAGGAGTTGGACTAGCCTACGAGCAGTACTTC	CSVRGGVGLAYEQYF
TRBJ2-7	14	.	.	TRBV28	TGTGCCAGCCGACTAGGGGGTAGCGCCTACGAGCAGTACTTC	CASRLGGSAYEQYF
TRBJ2-2	14	.	.	TRBV9	TGTGCCAGCAGCGTAGCCCCATTCGACGGGGAGCTGTTTTTT	CASSVAPFDGELFF
TRBJ2-3	13	TRBD1	.	TRBV29-1	TGCAGCGTCGACAGGGCTAGCACAGATACGCAGTATTTT	CSVDRASTDTQYF
TRBJ2-6	13	.	once	TRBV7-2	TGTGCCAGCAGCGATCTCGGGGCCAACGTCCTGACTTTC	CASSDLGANVLTF
TRBJ2-3	17	.	few	TRBV5-4	TGTGCCAGCAGCTTGGGGGGCAGCAGACCTAGCACAGATACGCAGTATTTT	CASSLGGSRPSTDTQYF
TRBJ2-1	15	TRBD1	once	TRBV6-5	TGTGCCAGCAGTCCCGACAGGGACACCTACAATGAGCAGTTCTTC	CASSPDRDTYNEQFF
TRBJ2-3	18	.	.	TRBV4-3	TGCGCCAGCAGCCAAGATCGATGGGAAGGGGCTTTCACAGATACGCAGTATTTT	CASSQDRWEGAFTDTQYF
TRBJ2-3	15	.	few	TRBV2	TGTGCCAGCAGTGGTAACCGGGCAGGCACAGATACGCAGTATTTT	CASSGNRAGTDTQYF
TRBJ2-2	12	.	once	TRBV29-1	TGCAGCGGGGGGCTAAACACCGGGGAGCTGTTTTTT	CSGGLNTGELFF
TRBJ1-5	14	.	.	TRBV19	TGTGCCAGTAGCAACAGGGCCCTCAATCAGCCCCAGCATTTT	CASSNRALNQPQHF
TRBJ2-2	16	.	.	TRBV7-7	TGTGCTAGCAGCCCATCCCGGGCCCTTAACACCGGGGAGCTGTTTTTT	CASSPSRALNTGELFF
TRBJ1-5	13	.	.	TRBV2	TGTGCCAGTTCGCCAGGTGGATATCAGCCCCAGCATTTT	CASSPGGYQPQHF
TRBJ2-1	13	.	.	TRBV29-1	TGCAGCGGGGTCCGAGAACTCGGCAATGAGCAGTTCTTC	CSGVRELGNEQFF
TRBJ1-1	14	.	.	TRBV7-2	TGTGCCAGCAGCTTACTAAACATGAACACTGAAGCTTTCTTT	CASSLLNMNTEAFF
TRBJ2-7	14	TRBD1	.	TRBV30	TGTGCCTTCACCCGGACAGGGATTTCCTACGAGCAGTACTTC	CAFTRTGISYEQYF
TRBJ2-5	15	TRBD2	.	TRBV7-9	TGTGCCAGCAGCTTCCCCGGGACTAATATCGAGACCCAGTACTTC	CASSFPGTNIETQYF
TRBJ2-1	14	TRBD1	.	TRBV7-7	TGTGCTAGCAGCTTAGCCGGGACAGGGGACCGGCTGTTCTTC	CASSLAGTGDRLFF
TRBJ2-7	15	.	.	TRBV11-2	TGTGCCAGCAGCTTAGGTCCAGGTAGCTCCTACGAGCAGTACTTC	CASSLGPGSSYEQYF
TRBJ2-7	14	.	.	TRBV28	TGTGCCAGCAGTTTCGGGACGGGGGACTACGAGCAGTACTTC	CASSFGTGDYEQYF
TRBJ2-4	15	.	few	TRBV6-5	TGTGCCAGCAGTTCGCGGGGACGGGTCAAAAACATTCAGTACTTC	CASSSRGRVKNIQYF
TRBJ2-4	15	.	.	TRBV29-1	TGCAGCGTTGAAGTCCCGGGGGTAGCCAAAAACATTCAGTACTTC	CSVEVPGVAKNIQYF
TRBJ1-1	12	.	.	TRBV7-9	TGTGCCAGCAGCAGGGCGGGGGACGAAGCTTTCTTT	CASSRAGDEAFF
TRBJ2-5	14	.	few	TRBV5-4	TGTGCCAGCAGCTTGGTTGGAGGACAAGAGACCCAGTACTTC	CASSLVGGQETQYF
TRBJ1-1	15	TRBD1	.	TRBV29-1	TGCAGCGTTGTAGGGACAGCTCGCATGAACACTGAAGCTTTCTTT	CSVVGTARMNTEAFF
TRBJ2-7	13	.	.	TRBV30	TGTGCCTGGAGTGGGGACCAGTCAATGGAGCAGTACTTC	CAWSGDQSMEQYF
TRBJ2-1	18	TRBD2	.	TRBV7-9	TGTGCCAGCAGCTTAGCGTTTAGCGGGAGTACGACCTACAATGAGCAGTTCTTC	CASSLAFSGSTTYNEQFF
TRBJ2-7	14	TRBD2	.	TRBV6-5	TGTGCCAGCAGTTACTCCCTAGCGGGAGGCGAGCAGTACTTC	CASSYSLAGGEQYF
TRBJ1-5	15	TRBD1	.	TRBV6-1	TGTGCCAGCAGTTGGGGGACAGGGGGGGACCAGCCCCAGCATTTT	CASSWGTGGDQPQHF
TRBJ2-7	13	.	.	TRBV28	TGTGCCAGCAGTTTTCCCCGGTCAGGCGAGCAGTACTTC	CASSFPRSGEQYF
TRBJ2-5	11	.	.	TRBV5-6	TGTGCCAGCAGCTCTCGAGAGACCCAGTACTTC	CASSSRETQYF
TRBJ1-1	16	TRBD1	.	TRBV25-1	TGTGCCAGCAGTGCCGTCACAGGGGGCGGGGATACTGAAGCTTTCTTT	CASSAVTGGGDTEAFF
TRBJ1-2	13	TRBD1	.	TRBV23-1	TGCGCCAGCAGTCGGTACAGGGGCTATGGCTACACCTTC	CASSRYRGYGYTF
TRBJ2-7	13	.	few	TRBV7-8	TGTGCCAGCAGCTCCCCGGACAGCTACGAGCAGTACTTC	CASSSPDSYEQYF
TRBJ2-2	16	.	.	TRBV5-1	TGCGCCAGCAGCTTGAGGCAGACGTCGAACACCGGGGAGCTGTTTTTT	CASSLRQTSNTGELFF
TRBJ1-1	12	.	.	TRBV29-1	TGCAGCGCCTCGAGGGGGAACACTGAAGCTTTCTTT	CSASRGNTEAFF
TRBJ1-5	14	.	.	TRBV29-1	TGCAGCGTGTCACCGGGGAGCGGCAATCAGCCCCAGCATTTT	CSVSPGSGNQPQHF
TRBJ1-1	14	TRBD1	few	TRBV6-1	TGTGCCAGCACCACAGGGGGCTGGGACACTGAAGCTTTCTTT	CASTTGGWDTEAFF
TRBJ2-7	14	TRBD2	.	TRBV29-1	TGCAGCGTTGAAGAGACCGGGAGGGCGGGTGAGCAGTACTTC	CSVEETGRAGEQYF
TRBJ2-5	16	.	.	TRBV7-2	TGTGCCAGCAGCTCACGAGGCCGGGACACCCAATCCCCCCAGTACTTC	CASSSRGRDTQSPQYF